Listed here are 5 T cell receptor beta chains from one sample, sequenced in a study of blood T cell repertoires in COVID-19. Method: immunoSEQ multiplex PCR; TCRdb's copy keeps in-frame clones and lacks some. The data contain 80,000 or so clones, 60% to 80% of them singletons. Sequencing was performed on peripheral blood. Receptors were obtained from a human donor in a cohort sampled during active COVID-19.

For the CDR3, the DNA is TGTGCCAGCAGGAGAACAGATACGCAGTATTTT. Translating it yields CASRRTDTQYF. The chain employs TRBV27 and TRBJ2-3; D is ambiguous. Trimming removed 6 bases at V and 3 bases at J, with 4 bases between. The CDR3 has 11 residues. In germline, CDR1 is MNHEY, CDR2 SMNVEV (reference sequence).

The V and J genes are TRBV9 and TRBJ2-3, with 7 positions matching TRBD2. Germline assignment: CDR1 SGDLS and CDR2 YYNGEE. With V trimmed by 3 bases and J by 9 bases, 4 bases remained unmatched. This CDR3 contains 12 residues. CDR3 sequence (DNA): TGTGCCAGCAGCGGGACTAGGGGCACGCAGTATTTT. As protein: CASSGTRGTQYF.

This clone has more than one count but fewer than ten. The J gene is TRBJ1-2, the V gene TRBV10-1; D remains ambiguous. This CDR3 has 12 residues. Trimming stripped 6 bases from V and 4 bases from J, with 9 bases between. From germline, CDR1 is WNHNN and CDR2 SYGVQD (reference sequence). As DNA, the CDR3 is TGCGCCAGCAGGTATGTCCGCTATGGCTACACCTTC. Its translation is CASRYVRYGYTF.

V is TRBV3-1 (or the pseudogene TRBV3-2) and J is TRBJ2-3; TRBD2 matches 8 bases. Germline assignment: CDR1 LGHDT and CDR2 YNNKEL (reference sequence). This CDR3 is 16 amino acids long. Trimming at V came to 2 bases and at J to 7 bases, leaving 11 bases not matched to a gene. CDR3 bases: TGTGCCAGCAGCCAAATATTAGCGGGGCTTAGGTATACGCAGTATTTT. It encodes CASSQILAGLRYTQYF.

This clone was detected a few times. This chain joins TRBV5-6 and TRBJ2-7; D may be TRBD1 (5 bases). The V end lost 0 bases, the J end lost 2 bases, and 6 bases lay between the germline ends. Looked up from germline, CDR1 is SGHDT and CDR2 is YYEEEE. CDR3 size: 13 residues. The CDR3: CASSLGTPYEQYF. The CDR3 DNA sequence: TGTGCCAGCAGCTTGGGGACACCCTACGAGCAGTACTTC. The full variable domain, its missing parts supplied by reference TRBV5-6 and TRBJ2-7, is DAGVTQSPTHLIKTRGQQVTLRCSPKSGHDTVSWYQQALGQGPQFIFQYYEEEERQRGNFPDRFSGHQFPNYSSELNVNALLLGDSALYLCASSLGTPYEQYFGPGTRLTVT.